Each of the 10 T cell receptor beta chains below was sequenced from the same sample in a study of regulatory T cells in long-lasting Graves disease. Stated time point: persistent/refractory GD, antithyroid drugs over 5 years with positive TRAb. After RNA was extracted from PBMCs, the TCR library was made from it. iRepertoire HTBI primers and Arm-PCR of CDR3 regions built TCR beta libraries. One entry per CDR3 protein results from TCRdb running MiXCR on the multiplex PCR reads. The sample contains some 370,000 distinct CDR3 sequences, under 25% of which appear only once. Sample: peripheral blood mononuclear cells (PBMCs), taken when the disease was refractory, from a patient treated with antithyroid drugs. These receptors were taken from a female donor with Graves disease.

This clonotype was seen ten or more times. This chain uses TRBV11-2 with TRBJ2-7; no firm D call. The length of the CDR3 is 15 residues. Germline loops: CDR1 SGHAT, CDR2 FQNNGV. V was pared by 6 bases and J by 0 bases, with 15 bases between. The CDR3 nucleotides read TGTGCCAGCAGTCAGGACGTTCTAAGCTCCTACGAGCAGTACTTC. Protein sequence: CASSQDVLSSYEQYF. The variable domain in full, completed from reference TRBV11-2 and TRBJ2-7, reads EAGVAQSPRYKIIEKRQSVAFWCNPISGHATLYWYQQILGQGPKLLIQFQNNGVVDDSQLPKDRFSAERLKGVDSTLKIQPAKLEDSAVYLCASSQDVLSSYEQYFGPGTRLTVT.

In this sample, this clonotype turned up many times. This chain links TRBV11-2 with TRBJ2-6; 12 positions agree with TRBD2. Germline-derived CDR1 and CDR2 are SGHAT and FQNNGV. The junction had 2 bases not matched to a gene; V was cut back by 5 bases and J by 0 bases. This CDR3 contains 17 residues. The DNA of the CDR3 is TGTGCCAGCAGCGGACTAGCGGGGAGCTCTGGGGCCAACGTCCTGACTTTC. It is translated as CASSGLAGSSGANVLTF.

Note on this clonotype: Since a much larger clone is just one base distant, this may be a read error. The CDR3 DNA reads TGCGCCACCATACTGAGAGAAACAGAGGAGCAGTACTTC. This sequence encodes CATILRETEEQYF. The chain carries TRBV10-1 and TRBJ2-7; D is undetermined. CDR3 length: 13 residues. Germline V gene sequence: CDR1 WNHNN, CDR2 SYGVQD (reference sequence). V shed 10 bases and J shed 7 bases, with 20 bases lying between them.

There are many counts of this clonotype. A much larger clone differs from this one at a single base, so this may be a read error. The chain couples TRBV6-2 or TRBV6-3 to TRBJ1-5; no clear D. The CDR3 is 13 residues long. Germline V lookup: CDR1 MNHEY, CDR2 SVGEGT. Trimming removed 6 bases from V and 0 bases from J, with 6 bases in between. In DNA, the CDR3 is TGTGCCAGCAGGGAAGATAGCAATCAGCCCCAGCATTTT. It codes for CASREDSNQPQHF.

As concerns this clonotype: Just one base apart from a much larger clone, this may be a read error. V and J are TRBV2 and TRBJ1-5; no definite D call. There are 14 residues in the CDR3. CDR1 and CDR2 (germline): SNHLY, FYNNEI. V was clipped by 4 bases and J by 6 bases, with 13 bases between them. CDR3 in DNA: TGTGCCAGCAGTGGAGGTGAGGCGGTTCAGCCCCAGCATTTT. Translated: CASSGGEAVQPQHF.

In the case of this clonotype: A much more abundant neighbour one base away suggests this may be a read error. The chain recombines TRBV6-1 with TRBJ1-5; maybe TRBD1 (5 bases). Germline CDR1 MNHNS, CDR2 SASEGT. The CDR3 consists of 12 residues. The CDR3 sequence is CASQGGNLPQHF. The CDR3 DNA sequence: TGTGCCAGCCAGGGAGGCAATCTGCCCCAGCATTTT.

The chain carries TRBV19 and TRBJ1-5; D not resolved. The V gene lost 4 bases and the J gene lost 6 bases, with 10 bases spanning the gap. Germline assignment: CDR1 LNHDA and CDR2 SQIVND (reference sequence). The CDR3 spans 13 residues. In DNA, the CDR3 is TGTGCCAGTAGTAGCACAGCAGCTCAGCCCCAGCATTTT. Protein sequence: CASSSTAAQPQHF.

CDR3 loop: CASRKGTGAGANVLTF. DNA for the CDR3: TGTGCCAGCAGGAAAGGGACAGGGGCTGGGGCCAACGTCCTGACTTTC. The genes are TRBV12-3 or TRBV12-4 and TRBJ2-6; 10 bases map to TRBD1. Losses at the gene ends were 6 bases for V and 2 bases for J; bases not matched to a gene: 4. This CDR3 contains 16 residues.

This clonotype was picked up a small number of times. The chain uses TRBV7-2 and TRBJ2-7, with 8 bases lining up with TRBD1. The J segment lost 5 bases and the V segment lost 5 bases, leaving 11 bases of the junction unmatched. The CDR3 is made up of 15 amino acids. The germline CDR1 and CDR2 sequences are SGHTA and FQGNSA. CDR3 amino acids: CASSPKTGARDEQYF. The CDR3 DNA reads TGTGCCAGCAGCCCGAAGACAGGGGCGAGGGACGAGCAGTACTTC.

This clonotype was counted only a few times. The chain employs TRBV29-1 and TRBJ1-2; possible D gene TRBD1, 5 bases. CDR1 SQVTM and CDR2 ANQGSEA come from the germline V gene. V was cut by 5 bases and J by 5 bases, with 12 bases left in between. The CDR3 length is 12 residues. In DNA form, the CDR3 reads TGCAGCGTTCGGCCCCCAGGGTATGGCTACACCTTC. This translates into CSVRPPGYGYTF.